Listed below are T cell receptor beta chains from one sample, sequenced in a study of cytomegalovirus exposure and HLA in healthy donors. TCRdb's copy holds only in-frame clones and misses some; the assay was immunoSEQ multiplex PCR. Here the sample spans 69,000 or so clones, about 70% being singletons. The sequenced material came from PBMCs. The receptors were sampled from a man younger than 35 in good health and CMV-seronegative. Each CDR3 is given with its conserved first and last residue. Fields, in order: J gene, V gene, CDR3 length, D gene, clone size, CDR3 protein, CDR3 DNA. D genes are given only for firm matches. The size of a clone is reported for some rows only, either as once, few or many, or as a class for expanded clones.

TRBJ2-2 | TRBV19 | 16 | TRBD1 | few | CASSIGGTGLTGELFF | TGTGCCAGTAGTATAGGCGGGACAGGGCTCACCGGGGAGCTGTTTTTT
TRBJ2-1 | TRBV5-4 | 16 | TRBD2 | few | CASSPIALSGDNEQFF | TGTGCCAGCAGCCCCATTGCCCTAAGCGGGGACAATGAGCAGTTCTTC
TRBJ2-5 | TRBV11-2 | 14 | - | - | CASSLDQRGETQYF | TGTGCCAGCAGCTTAGACCAACGGGGAGAGACCCAGTACTTC
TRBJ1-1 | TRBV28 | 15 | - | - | CASSVSGRWNTEAFF | TGTGCCAGCAGTGTCTCAGGGAGGTGGAACACTGAAGCTTTCTTT
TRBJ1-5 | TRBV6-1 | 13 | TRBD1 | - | CASTDRVINPQHF | TGTGCCAGCACCGACAGGGTAATCAATCCCCAGCATTTT
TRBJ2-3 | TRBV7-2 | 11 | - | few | CASSHTDTQYF | TGTGCCAGCAGTCACACAGATACGCAGTATTTT
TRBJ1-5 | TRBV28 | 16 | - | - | CASSLTLRVAGQPQHF | TGTGCCAGCAGTTTAACTCTCAGGGTAGCAGGTCAGCCCCAGCATTTT
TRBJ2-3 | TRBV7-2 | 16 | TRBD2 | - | CASSDGLAGGSDTQYF | TGTGCCAGCAGCGATGGACTAGCGGGGGGATCAGATACGCAGTATTTT
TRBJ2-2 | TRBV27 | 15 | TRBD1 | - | CASSPRGLGTGELFF | TGTGCCAGCAGCCCCAGGGGGCTGGGCACCGGGGAGCTGTTTTTT
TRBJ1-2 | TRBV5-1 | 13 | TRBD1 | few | CASSSTQGDGYTF | TGCGCCAGCAGCTCGACTCAGGGGGATGGCTACACCTTC
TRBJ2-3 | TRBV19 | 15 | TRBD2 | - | CASSVAGWGTDMQYF | TGTGCCAGTAGCGTAGCGGGGTGGGGCACAGATATGCAGTATTTT
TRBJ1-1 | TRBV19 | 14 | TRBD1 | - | CASHFSNRGAEAFF | TGTGCCAGCCATTTCTCGAACAGGGGAGCTGAAGCTTTCTTT
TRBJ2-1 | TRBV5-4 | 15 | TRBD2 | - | CASSLSSGGYNEQFF | TGTGCCAGCAGCTTGTCTAGCGGGGGGTACAATGAGCAGTTCTTC
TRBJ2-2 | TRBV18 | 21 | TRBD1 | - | CASSPPGQASSRPSLSGELFF | TGTGCCAGCTCACCCCCAGGACAGGCCTCTTCCCGCCCCTCGCTTTCCGGGGAGCTGTTTTTT
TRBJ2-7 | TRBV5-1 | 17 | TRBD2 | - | CASSPQPPGGARREQYF | TGCGCCAGCAGCCCCCAGCCCCCCGGGGGGGCCCGAAGGGAGCAGTACTTC
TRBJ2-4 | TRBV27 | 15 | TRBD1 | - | CASSLRDRDSDIQYF | TGTGCCAGCAGCCTGAGGGACAGGGATTCGGACATTCAGTACTTC
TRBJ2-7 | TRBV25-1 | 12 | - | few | CAPPQGPYEQYF | TGTGCCCCTCCCCAGGGGCCCTACGAGCAGTACTTC
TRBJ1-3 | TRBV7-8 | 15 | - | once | CASSSQNSPGNTIYF | TGTGCCAGCAGCTCCCAGAATTCCCCTGGAAACACCATATATTTT
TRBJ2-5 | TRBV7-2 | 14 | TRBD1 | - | CASSPTGVGETQYF | TGTGCCAGCAGCCCCACAGGGGTCGGGGAGACCCAGTACTTC
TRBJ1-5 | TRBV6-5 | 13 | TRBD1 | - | CASSSDRDQPQHF | TGTGCCAGCAGCTCAGACAGGGATCAGCCCCAGCATTTT
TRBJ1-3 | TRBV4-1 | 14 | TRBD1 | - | CASSQQGAGNTIYF | TGCGCCAGCAGCCAACAGGGGGCTGGAAACACCATATATTTT
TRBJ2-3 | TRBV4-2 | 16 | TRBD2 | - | CASSTRLAGGTDTQYF | TGTGCCAGCAGCACCCGACTAGCGGGGGGGACAGATACGCAGTATTTT
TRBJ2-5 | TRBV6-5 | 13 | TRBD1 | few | CASRTGAEETQYF | TGTGCCAGCAGGACAGGGGCGGAAGAGACCCAGTACTTC
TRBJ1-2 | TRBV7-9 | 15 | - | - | CASSLDRLSNYGYTF | TGTGCCAGCAGCTTAGACAGATTATCTAACTATGGCTACACCTTC
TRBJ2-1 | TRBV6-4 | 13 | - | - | CASSGLRGNEQFF | TGTGCCAGCAGTGGTCTCAGGGGCAATGAGCAGTTCTTC
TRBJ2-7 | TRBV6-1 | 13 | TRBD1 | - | CASRGDRVHEQYF | TGTGCCAGCCGGGGGGACAGGGTCCACGAGCAGTACTTC
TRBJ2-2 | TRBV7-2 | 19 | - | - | CASSLYTRQTANNTGELFF | TGTGCCAGCAGCTTGTACACGCGACAGACTGCGAATAACACCGGGGAGCTGTTTTTT
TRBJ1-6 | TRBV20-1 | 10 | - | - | CSASSVFPHF | TGCAGTGCTAGCTCGGTCTTTCCCCACTTT
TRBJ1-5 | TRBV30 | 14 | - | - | CAWSVGQGGQPQHF | TGTGCCTGGAGTGTAGGGCAGGGAGGTCAGCCCCAGCATTTT
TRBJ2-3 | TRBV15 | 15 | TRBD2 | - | CATSRVLAATDTQYF | TGTGCCACCAGCAGAGTACTAGCGGCGACAGATACGCAGTATTTT
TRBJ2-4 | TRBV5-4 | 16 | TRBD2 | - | CASSSRLAEGKNIQYF | TGTGCCAGCAGCTCAAGACTAGCCGAAGGCAAAAACATTCAGTACTTC
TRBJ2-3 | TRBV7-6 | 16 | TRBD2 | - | CASSILAVTSTDTQYF | TGTGCCAGCAGCATACTAGCGGTGACTAGCACAGATACGCAGTATTTT
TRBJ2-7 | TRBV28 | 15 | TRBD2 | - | CASSLSFGGGEEQYF | TGTGCCAGCAGTTTATCCTTCGGCGGGGGTGAAGAGCAGTACTTC
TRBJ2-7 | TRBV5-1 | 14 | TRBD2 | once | CASSLTSGSYEQYF | TGCGCCAGCAGCTTGACTAGCGGATCCTACGAGCAGTACTTC
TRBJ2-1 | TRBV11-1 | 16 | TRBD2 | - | CASSPGSGGAYNEQFF | TGTGCCAGCAGTCCTGGTAGCGGGGGGGCCTACAATGAGCAGTTCTTC
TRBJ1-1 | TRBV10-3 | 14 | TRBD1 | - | CAITRGDRGDEAFF | TGTGCCATCACCCGAGGGGACAGGGGGGATGAAGCTTTCTTT
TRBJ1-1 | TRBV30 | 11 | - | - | CAWYLNTEAFF | TGTGCCTGGTATTTGAACACTGAAGCTTTCTTT
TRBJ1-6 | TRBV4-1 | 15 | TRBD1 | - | CASSQTGERNSPLHF | TGCGCCAGCAGCCAAACAGGGGAAAGAAATTCACCCCTCCACTTT
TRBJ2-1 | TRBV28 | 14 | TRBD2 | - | CASSSTSLYNEQFF | TGTGCCAGCAGTTCGACTAGCCTCTACAATGAGCAGTTCTTC
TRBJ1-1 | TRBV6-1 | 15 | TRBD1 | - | CASSEGGQGGVRDSF | TGTGCCAGCAGTGAGGGGGGACAGGGGGGTGTTAGAGACTCTTTT
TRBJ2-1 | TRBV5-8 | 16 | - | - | CASSFVLSLGGDEQFF | TGTGCCAGCAGCTTCGTTCTATCCCTGGGGGGTGATGAGCAGTTCTTC
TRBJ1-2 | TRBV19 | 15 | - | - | CATKYWDTANYGYTF | TGTGCCACCAAATATTGGGACACGGCGAACTATGGCTACACCTTC
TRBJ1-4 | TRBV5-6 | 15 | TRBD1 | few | CASSYGQVPNEKLFF | TGTGCCAGCAGCTACGGACAGGTGCCTAATGAAAAACTGTTTTTT
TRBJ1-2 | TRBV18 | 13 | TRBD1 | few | CASSPGQGSGYTF | TGTGCCAGCTCACCGGGACAGGGGAGCGGCTACACCTTC
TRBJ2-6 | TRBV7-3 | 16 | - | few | CASSLTGVTGANVLTF | TGTGCCAGCAGCTTAACCGGGGTAACTGGGGCCAACGTCCTGACTTTC
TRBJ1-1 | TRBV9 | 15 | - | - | CASSVVGQANTEAFF | TGTGCCAGCAGCGTAGTAGGACAAGCGAACACTGAAGCTTTCTTT
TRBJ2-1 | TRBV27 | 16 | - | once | CASSLEGTRGVNEQFF | TGTGCCAGCAGTTTAGAAGGGACAAGGGGAGTGAATGAGCAGTTCTTC
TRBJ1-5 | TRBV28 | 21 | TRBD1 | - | CASSLPSPRTGTDLSNQPQHF | TGTGCCAGCAGTTTACCCTCCCCTCGGACAGGGACGGATCTTAGCAATCAGCCCCAGCATTTT
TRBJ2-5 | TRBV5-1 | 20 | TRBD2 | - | CASSLALAGGLYIVQETQYF | TGCGCCAGCAGCTTGGCCCTAGCGGGGGGGCTGTATATAGTCCAAGAGACCCAGTACTTC
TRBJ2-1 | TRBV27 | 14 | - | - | CASSSDNAYNEQFF | TGTGCCAGCAGTTCGGACAACGCCTACAATGAGCAGTTCTTC
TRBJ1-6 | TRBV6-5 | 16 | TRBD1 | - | CASSYSGTGLSSPLHF | TGTGCCAGCAGTTACTCCGGGACAGGCCTGAGTTCACCCCTCCACTTT
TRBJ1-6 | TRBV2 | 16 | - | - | CASGGAPAQYNSPLHF | TGTGCCAGCGGGGGCGCCCCAGCCCAGTATAATTCACCCCTCCACTTT
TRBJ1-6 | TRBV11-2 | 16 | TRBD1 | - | CASSLTFRDRYSPLHF | TGTGCCAGCAGCTTGACCTTCCGGGACAGGTATTCACCCCTCCACTTT
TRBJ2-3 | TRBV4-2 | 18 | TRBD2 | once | CASSQDTPGGTSTDTQYF | TGTGCCAGCAGCCAAGATACCCCCGGGGGGACTAGCACAGATACGCAGTATTTT